This T cell receptor beta chain comes out of a study of blood T cells in healthy people across ages. Findings and caveats of the study: Long-lived donors exceeded aged donors in naive CD4+ cells and diversity.

The use of a sample-barcoded 5' primer and a J-beta primer mix characterized a second PCR of roughly 6 to 11 cycles. TCRdb itself ran the 5' RACE reads through MiXCR, one entry per CDR3 protein. The table records approximately 1,700,000 distinct CDR3 sequences, approximately 39% of them present only once. In terms of origin and age, donors were healthy Caucasian individuals from Russia aged roughly 6 to 100. The draw of peripheral blood yielded about 9.4 milliliters from each donor. V gave up 4 bases and J gave up 4 bases, with 16 bases separating them. Per the germline V gene, CDR1 is LGHNA and CDR2 is YNFKEQ. The CDR3 totals 15 residues. A remark on this clonotype: The antigen is unknown.

The rearrangement joins TRBV4-2 to TRBJ1-2; D is uncertain. The sequence derives from a human donor in good health. Source material: blood. CDR3 bases: TGTGCCAGCAGCCCATTAACTGTTGAGGCCTATGGCTACACCTTC. Encoded protein: CASSPLTVEAYGYTF.